Detailed here is one T cell receptor (beta chain). What it binds is not known. The germline CDR1 and CDR2 sequences are SGHVS and FQNEAQ. Between the trimmed V and J ends, which lost 2 bases and 1 base, there was a span of 7 bases. The length of the CDR3 is 14 residues. Across several immunoSEQ plates, the genomic DNA of each subset was split evenly. The data were produced by immunoSEQ multiplex PCR, yet TCRdb's version contains in-frame clones alone and is incomplete. The sample consists of around 88,000 clones, about 70% of them appearing once. This record comes from a study of shared clonotypes between healthy human individuals. General study points: When naive CD4 clonotypes were compared across a few donors, around 4.6% were shared.

Every donor was a Caucasian adult from Nashville, Tennessee. The J gene is TRBJ2-3, the V gene TRBV7-8; D unclear. This TCR came from a young man in good health. Input material: memory CD8+ T cells sorted from blood. The subset denotes: CD45RO+ cells pooled with CCR7-negative TemRA cells. For the CDR3, the DNA is TGTGCCAGCAGCTTACGTGGGGGCACAGATACGCAGTATTTT. Amino acid sequence: CASSLRGGTDTQYF.